This T cell receptor (beta chain) comes out of a study of PD-L1 blockade in urothelial cancer. Across the whole study: Samples came from 3 weeks, at the second dose, and 6 weeks into treatment. The median number of T cells present in blood samples was approximately 130,000.

Time point described: peripheral blood 6 weeks after treatment start. Urothelial carcinoma, locally advanced or metastatic, affected the patients. Study-wide findings and caveats: Prediction of better survival came from below-median pretreatment blood TCR clonality.

Details on this clone: The antigen is unknown.

The data were produced by immunoSEQ multiplex PCR, yet TCRdb's version contains in-frame clones alone and is incomplete. There are some 48,000 clones in the sample; 80% to 90% occur only once, and 8.8% lies in the top ten. V shed 1 base and J shed 3 bases, with 16 bases lying between them. The CDR3 is made up of 16 amino acids. From germline, CDR1 is LNHDA and CDR2 SQIVND (reference sequence). The source was PBMCs, collected around atezolizumab (anti-PD-L1) treatment. This receptor was obtained from a man in his 70s with urothelial cancer. V gene TRBV19 combines with J gene TRBJ2-7, with D maybe TRBD2 (5 bases). The chain's CDR3 is CASSIAVGGKDYEQYF. For the CDR3, the DNA is TGTGCCAGTAGTATAGCCGTCGGAGGAAAAGACTACGAGCAGTACTTC.